This T cell receptor (beta chain) was documented in a study of Ad26.COV2.S vaccination and SARS-CoV-2 variants. The wider study: Enrolled in COV1001, the donor was in the Ad26.COV2.S trial arm, which received the vaccine.

Treatment here: 15 to 20 received Ad26.COV2.S at low or high dose, single or two shots; 5 received placebo; per-sample allocation not given. Sample collection was performed on day 63 after the first vaccine or placebo injection. Its platform was an Ad26 vector, and its expressed antigen was Wuhan-strain SARS-CoV-2 spike. With regard to this clone: The antigen is undetermined.

The CDR3 extends over 14 amino acids. J gave up 5 bases and V 4 bases, and 3 bases lay outside the gene matches. Germline values: CDR1 SGHRS, CDR2 YFSETQ. General study findings and limits: Overall T cell responses may have been underestimated by the analyses of TCR breadth and depth.

Only in-frame clones appear in the TCRdb table, and some are missing; sequencing was by immunoSEQ multiplex PCR. The sample includes some 340,000 clones, 85% of them seen just once. The source material was peripheral blood, sampled in a trial of Ad26.COV2.S vaccine versus placebo. The receptor's source is a person aged 18 to 59 who received the Ad26.COV2.S COVID-19 vaccine or a placebo. The rearrangement uses TRBV5-1 and TRBJ2-5; TRBD2 matches at 12 bases. The CDR3 DNA reads as TGCGCCAGCAGCGAGGGACTAGCGGGCGAGACCCAGTACTTC. Residues: CASSEGLAGETQYF.